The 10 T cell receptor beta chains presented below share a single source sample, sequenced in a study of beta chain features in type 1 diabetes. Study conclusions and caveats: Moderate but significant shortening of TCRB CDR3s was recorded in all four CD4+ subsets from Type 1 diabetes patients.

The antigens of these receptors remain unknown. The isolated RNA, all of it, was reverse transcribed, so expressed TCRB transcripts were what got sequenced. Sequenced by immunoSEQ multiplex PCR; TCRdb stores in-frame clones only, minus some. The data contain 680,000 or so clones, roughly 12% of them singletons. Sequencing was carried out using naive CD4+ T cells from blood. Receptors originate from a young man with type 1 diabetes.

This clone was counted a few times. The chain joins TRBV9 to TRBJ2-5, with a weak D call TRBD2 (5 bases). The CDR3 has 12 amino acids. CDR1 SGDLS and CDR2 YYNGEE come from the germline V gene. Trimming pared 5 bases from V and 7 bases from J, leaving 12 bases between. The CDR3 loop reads CASSLFEGTQYF. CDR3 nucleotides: TGTGCCAGCAGTTTGTTCGAGGGGACCCAGTACTTC. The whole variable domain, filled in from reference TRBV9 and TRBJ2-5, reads DSGVTQTPKHLITATGQRVTLRCSPRSGDLSVYWYQQSLDQGLQFLIQYYNGEERAKGNILERFSAQQFPDLHSELNLSSLELGDSALYFCASSLFEGTQYFGPGTRLLVL.

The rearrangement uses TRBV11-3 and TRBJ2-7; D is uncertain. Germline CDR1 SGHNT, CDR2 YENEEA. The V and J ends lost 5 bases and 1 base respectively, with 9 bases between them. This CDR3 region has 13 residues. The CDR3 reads CASSPHRSYEQYF. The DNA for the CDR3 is TGTGCCAGCAGCCCCCACCGTTCCTACGAGCAGTACTTC.

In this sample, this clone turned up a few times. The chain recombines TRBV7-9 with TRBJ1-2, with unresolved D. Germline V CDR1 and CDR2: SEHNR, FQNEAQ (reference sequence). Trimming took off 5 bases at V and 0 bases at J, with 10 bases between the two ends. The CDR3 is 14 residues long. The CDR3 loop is CASSPGLANYGYTF. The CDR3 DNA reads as TGTGCCAGCAGCCCAGGATTAGCTAACTATGGCTACACCTTC.

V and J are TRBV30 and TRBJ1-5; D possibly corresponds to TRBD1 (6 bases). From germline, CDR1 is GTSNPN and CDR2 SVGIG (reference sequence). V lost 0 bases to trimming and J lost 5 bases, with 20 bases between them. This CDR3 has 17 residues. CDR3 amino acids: CAWSVWGRVRGDQPQHF. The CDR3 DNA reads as TGTGCCTGGAGTGTATGGGGCAGGGTCAGGGGTGATCAGCCCCAGCATTTT.

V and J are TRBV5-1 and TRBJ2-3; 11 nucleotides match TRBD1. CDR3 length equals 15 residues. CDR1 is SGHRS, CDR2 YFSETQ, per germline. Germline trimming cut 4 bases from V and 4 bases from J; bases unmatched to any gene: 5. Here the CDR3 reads CASSGGQGAPDTQYF. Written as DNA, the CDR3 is TGCGCCAGCAGCGGCGGACAGGGGGCACCAGATACGCAGTATTTT.

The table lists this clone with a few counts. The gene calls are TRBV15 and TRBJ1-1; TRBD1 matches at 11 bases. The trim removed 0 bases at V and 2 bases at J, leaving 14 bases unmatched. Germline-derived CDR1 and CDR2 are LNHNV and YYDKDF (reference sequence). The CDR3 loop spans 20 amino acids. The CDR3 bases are TGTGCCACCAGCAGAGATGAGGATGGGTGGACAGGGGGCGATAACACTGAAGCTTTCTTT. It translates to CATSRDEDGWTGGDNTEAFF.

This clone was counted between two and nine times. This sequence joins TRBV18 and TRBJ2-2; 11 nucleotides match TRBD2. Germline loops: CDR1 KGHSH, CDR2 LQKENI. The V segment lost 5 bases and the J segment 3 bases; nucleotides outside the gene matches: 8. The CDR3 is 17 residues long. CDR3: CASSSSTSGVDTGELFF. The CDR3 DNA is TGTGCCAGCTCATCTTCGACTAGCGGGGTGGACACCGGGGAGCTGTTTTTT.

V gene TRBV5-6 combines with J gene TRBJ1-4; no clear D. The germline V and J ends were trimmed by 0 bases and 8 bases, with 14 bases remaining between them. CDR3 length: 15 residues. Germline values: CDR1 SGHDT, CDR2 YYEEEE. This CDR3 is CASSLGGVNEEKLFF. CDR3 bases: TGTGCCAGCAGCTTGGGCGGGGTGAATGAGGAAAAACTGTTTTTT.

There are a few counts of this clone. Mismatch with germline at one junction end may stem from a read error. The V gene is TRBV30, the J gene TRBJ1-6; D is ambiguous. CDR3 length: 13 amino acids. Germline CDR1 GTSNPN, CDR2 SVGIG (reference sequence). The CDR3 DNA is TGTGCCTGGAGTCCCCCCTACAATTCACCCCTCCACTTT. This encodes CAWSPPYNSPLHF. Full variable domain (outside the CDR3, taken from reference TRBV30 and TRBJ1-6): SQTIHQWPATLVQPVGSPLSLECTVEGTSNPNLYWYRQAAGRGLQLLFYSVGIGQISSEVPQNLSASRPQDRQFILSSKKLLLSDSGFYLCAWSPPYNSPLHFGNGTRLTVT.

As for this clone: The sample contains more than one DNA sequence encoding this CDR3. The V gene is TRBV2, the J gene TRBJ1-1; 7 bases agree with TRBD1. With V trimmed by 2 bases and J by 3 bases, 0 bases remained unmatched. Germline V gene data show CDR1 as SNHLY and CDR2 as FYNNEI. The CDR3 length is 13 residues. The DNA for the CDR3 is TGTGCCAGCAGTGAACAGGGGGACACTGAAGCTTTCTTT. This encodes CASSEQGDTEAFF.